Sequencing of this TCR beta chain was carried out in a study of T cell repertoires in cytomegalovirus infection. About the study: Public TCR beta signatures provided an indication of both CMV infection and a matching HLA type. Findings of the study overall: HLA-C-restricted, CMV-specific TCR beta clonotypes were dominant ex vivo. CMV carriers having the relevant HLA were flagged by cumulative public TCR beta family frequency.

Only one count was recorded for this clonotype. Its antigen is not known. TCRdb reprocessed the reads via MiXCR and lists one record per CDR3 protein. The data contain 95,000 to 120,000 distinct CDR3 sequences, about 33% of them singletons. This TCR came from a human donor in good health (CMV status not recorded). Some clones in this sample may be carry-over from other donors' samples. This specimen was CD8+ T cells from cultured PBMCs, taken from culture after CMV antigen stimulation.

The CDR3 sequence is CASSPGALTEAFF. The CDR3 nucleotides are TGTGCCAGTAGTCCAGGGGCCCTGACTGAAGCTTTCTTT. The V and J genes are TRBV19 and TRBJ1-1; the D gene is possibly TRBD1 (6 bases). V lost 5 bases, J lost 5 bases, and 12 bases lay in between. The CDR3 sequence is 13 residues long. CDR1 is LNHDA, CDR2 SQIVND, per germline (reference sequence).